This T cell receptor beta chain was observed in a study of T cells in Graves' hyperthyroidism and ophthalmopathy. Per germline, CDR1 SGHAT and CDR2 FQNNGV. The CDR3 has 14 residues. V dropped 5 bases and J dropped 8 bases, with 18 bases sitting between them. Out of approximately 10 ml of fresh peripheral blood came the PBMCs. TCR beta CDR3 regions were amplified from RNA transcripts. HTBI primers were employed in a first-round RT-PCR of the TCR CDR3. TCRdb re-analysed the multiplex PCR reads in MiXCR, keeping a single row per CDR3 protein. The table shows approximately 510,000 distinct CDR3 sequences, with less than 25% occurring only once.

Sequencing was done on a sample of blood. The TCR sequence derives from a man aged 18 to 35 with Graves' hyperthyroidism. V usage is TRBV11-2 and J usage is TRBJ2-5; no definite D call. The CDR3 is CASSAYSGVGTQYF. Here the CDR3 DNA reads TGTGCCAGCAGCGCCTACTCTGGGGTTGGTACCCAGTACTTC.